The 10 T cell receptor beta chains below were found in one sample sequenced in a study of T cell responses to AZD1222 COVID-19 vaccine (dated by TCRdb to the early 2020s). The library was prepared using the immunoSEQ multiplex PCR assay. The immuneACCESS repertoire file appears here via TCRdb, limited to in-frame rearrangements. These files lack a portion of the clones; in checked studies, under half of the deficit traces to unresolved V genes, and the cause of the others is not known. In all, the sample holds approximately 77,000 clones, and about 92% of those were seen once. Roughly 4.5% of the sample comes from the top ten. The sample's time point label, in plain terms: about 28 days (+/-7) after the second vaccine dose. The specimen was peripheral blood, collected 28 days after the second AZD1222 dose. The receptor source for this set is an adult who received the AZD1222 COVID-19 vaccine.

This rearrangement joins TRBV27 to TRBJ2-5, with 8 bases lining up with TRBD2. The CDR3 covers 18 residues. CDR1 MNHEY and CDR2 SMNVEV come from the germline V gene (reference sequence). V shed 5 bases, J shed 5 bases, and the junction held 19 bases outside the gene matches. DNA of the CDR3: TGTGCCAGCAGTCCCAGACTAGCGAGCGACACGTTTCGGGAGACCCAGTACTTC. Amino acid sequence: CASSPRLASDTFRETQYF.

This clone was seen only once. The chain links TRBV11-2 to TRBJ2-2; D uncertain. The ends were cut back, 4 bases at V and 0 bases at J, with 15 bases in the middle. The CDR3 spans 17 residues. The germline CDR1 and CDR2 sequences are SGHAT and FQNNGV. DNA for the CDR3: TGTGCCAGCAGCTCCATCTATGTCGGAGCGAACACCGGGGAGCTGTTTTTT. It yields the protein CASSSIYVGANTGELFF.

This clone was counted once. The V gene is TRBV11-3, the J gene TRBJ2-1; TRBD2 matches at 11 bases. Germline lookup yields CDR1 SGHNT and CDR2 YENEEA. The CDR3 totals 15 residues. V lost 5 bases and J lost 6; bases outside the gene matches: 6. As DNA, the CDR3 is TGTGCCAGCAGCCCGCTAGCGGGAGGCGGCAATGAGCAGTTCTTC. This codes for CASSPLAGGGNEQFF. The entire variable domain, with the rest obtained from reference TRBV11-3 and TRBJ2-1, is as follows: EAGVVQSPRYKIIEKKQPVAFWCNPISGHNTLYWYLQNLGQGPELLIRYENEEAVDDSQLPKDRFSAERLKGVDSTLKIQPAELGDSAVYLCASSPLAGGGNEQFFGPGTRLTVL.

The chain joins TRBV19 to TRBJ2-7; 7 bases line up with TRBD2. There are 13 residues in the CDR3. Germline CDR1 reads LNHDA; CDR2 reads SQIVND (reference sequence). J lost 1 base, V lost 4 bases, and 1 base had no gene match. The CDR3 is CASSSGSSYEQYF. The CDR3 bases are TGTGCCAGTAGTAGCGGGAGTTCCTACGAGCAGTACTTC.

This chain uses TRBV18 with TRBJ2-5, with D perhaps TRBD2 (6 bases). Trimming cost V 6 bases and J 5 bases, with 28 bases left between them. CDR1 and CDR2 (germline): KGHSH, LQKENI. The CDR3 sequence is 18 residues long. CDR3 coding DNA: TGTGCCAGCTCCCCGCCGGACCAACGCTACACGGAGGGGGAGACCCAGTACTTC. This gives the protein CASSPPDQRYTEGETQYF.

This rearrangement joins TRBV28 to TRBJ2-7; D unclear. Deletions cut 2 bases from V and 2 bases from J, with 7 bases between. The germline gives CDR1 MDHEN, CDR2 SYDVKM. This CDR3 has 13 residues. The CDR3 DNA follows: TGTGCCAGCAGTTTAGGGTTGACCTACGAGCAGTACTTC. This encodes CASSLGLTYEQYF.

The CDR3 DNA follows: TGTGCCTGGAGTTCACGGGCTATGTTGGACACCTTC. Its translation: CAWSSRAMLDTF. The rearrangement links TRBV30 to TRBJ1-2; D is unclear. CDR1 is GTSNPN, CDR2 SVGIG, per germline (reference sequence). The CDR3 length is 12 residues. The V end lost 2 bases, the J end lost 12 bases, and 16 bases lay between the germline ends.

V usage is TRBV6-5 and J usage is TRBJ2-1; D may correspond to TRBD1 or TRBD2 (7 bases each). There are 14 residues in the CDR3. In germline, CDR1 is MNHEY, CDR2 SVGAGI. The V end was cut by 0 bases, the J end by 9 bases, with 12 bases between. The CDR3 DNA reads TGTGCCAGCAGTTACTCGCAGGGGGGGTTTGAGCAGTTCTTC. It codes for CASSYSQGGFEQFF.

V gene TRBV19 combines with J gene TRBJ2-7; TRBD2 agrees at 9 bases. The CDR3 covers 14 residues. Germline CDR1 and CDR2: LNHDA and SQIVND (reference sequence). Trimming at V came to 3 bases and at J to 3 bases, leaving 3 bases not matched to a gene. The CDR3 nucleotides read TGTGCCAGTAGTATGGTTAGCGGGAGCTACGAGCAGTACTTC. Amino acid sequence: CASSMVSGSYEQYF.

The chain combines TRBV19 with TRBJ2-2; 8 bases are a match to TRBD1. Germline V gene sequence: CDR1 LNHDA, CDR2 SQIVND (reference sequence). The CDR3 sequence is 18 residues long. V gave up 5 bases and J gave up 3 bases; unmatched junction bases: 14. The CDR3 loop reads CASSWIGGRGRDTGELFF. CDR3 coding DNA: TGTGCCAGTAGTTGGATTGGCGGCAGGGGGCGGGACACCGGGGAGCTGTTTTTT.